This passage covers 22 T cell receptor beta chains from one sample sequenced in a study of cytomegalovirus exposure and HLA in healthy donors. The PCR contained 60 Vbeta and 13 Jbeta primers. The method was immunoSEQ multiplex PCR; TCRdb's version includes in-frame clones alone and lacks a portion of them. The sample carries around 100,000 clones, roughly 77% recorded once. The sample consisted of PBMCs. The receptor source for this set is a man aged 25 to 40 in good health and CMV-seronegative.

The chain carries TRBV7-9 and TRBJ1-1, with D possibly TRBD1 on 6 matching bases. Germline values: CDR1 SEHNR, CDR2 FQNEAQ (reference sequence). This CDR3 is built from 11 residues. V gave up 4 bases and J gave up 10 bases, with 10 bases separating them. The CDR3 protein is CASSSNRAAFF. CDR3 DNA sequence: TGTGCCAGCAGCTCCAACAGGGCAGCTTTCTTT.

The chain recombines TRBV7-7 with TRBJ2-3, with 12 bases identical to TRBD2. V was clipped by 5 bases and J by 4 bases; unmatched bases: 10. This CDR3 spans 17 amino acids. Germline V gene data show CDR1 as SSHAT and CDR2 as FNYEAQ (reference sequence). The CDR3 spells CASSPPGLAGRSDTQYF. The CDR3 nucleotides are TGTGCCAGCAGCCCACCCGGACTAGCGGGGAGGTCAGATACGCAGTATTTT.

The chain is built from TRBV25-1 and TRBJ2-7; 8 nucleotides line up with TRBD1. V lost 6 bases, J lost 3 bases, and 13 bases stayed unmatched. Per the germline V gene, CDR1 is MGHDK and CDR2 is SYGVNS. CDR3 length equals 16 residues. The CDR3 region is CASSPKGQGASYEQYF. CDR3 nucleotide sequence: TGTGCCAGCAGCCCAAAGGGGCAGGGGGCAAGCTACGAGCAGTACTTC.

V is TRBV7-9 and J is TRBJ2-5; perhaps TRBD1 as D (5 bases). V was cut by 5 bases and J by 5 bases, with 9 bases left in between. This CDR3 is 12 amino acids long. Germline loops: CDR1 SEHNR, CDR2 FQNEAQ (reference sequence). The CDR3 sequence is CASSGATETQYF. The CDR3 DNA follows: TGTGCCAGCAGCGGGGCGACGGAGACCCAGTACTTC.

The chain is built from TRBV4-3 and TRBJ2-1, with 7 bases that match TRBD2. The CDR3 has 17 residues. Germline-derived CDR1 and CDR2 are LGHNA and YSLEER. V shed 0 bases, J shed 4 bases, and the junction held 9 bases outside the gene matches. The CDR3 here is CASSQDSRGVLYNEQFF. Here the CDR3 DNA reads TGCGCCAGCAGCCAAGATTCACGGGGGGTACTGTACAATGAGCAGTTCTTC.

The rearrangement uses TRBV4-1 and TRBJ2-7; 8 nucleotides align to TRBD1. Losses at the gene ends were 0 bases for V and 0 bases for J; bases not matched to a gene: 4. The CDR3 runs to 16 residues. Germline loops: CDR1 MGHRA, CDR2 YSYEKL. The CDR3 nucleotides are TGCGCCAGCAGCCAAGATGGCGGGACAGGCTCCTACGAGCAGTACTTC. Protein product: CASSQDGGTGSYEQYF.

V gene TRBV7-9 combines with J gene TRBJ2-7; D perhaps matches TRBD2 (6 bases). The germline CDR1 and CDR2 sequences are SEHNR and FQNEAQ (reference sequence). CDR3 length: 15 residues. V lost 5 bases and J lost 5, with 19 bases in between. The CDR3 coding sequence is TGTGCCAGCAGCGGCTCCGGGACTGTCATCCACGAGCAGTACTTC. Encoded protein: CASSGSGTVIHEQYF.

This clone was seen more than once but under ten times. Written as DNA, the CDR3 is TGTGCCAGCAGCCTTTCCCGGGAGGCCAACGTCCTGACTTTC. Translation: CASSLSREANVLTF. The gene calls are TRBV21-1 and TRBJ2-6; TRBD2, the table's D call, lacks a check against the DNA. TRBV21-1 is a documented pseudogene. This CDR3 has 14 residues.

The CDR3 protein is CASRRDPVSYNEQFF. CDR3 DNA sequence: TGTGCCAGTAGGCGGGATCCAGTATCATACAATGAGCAGTTCTTC. The chain couples TRBV19 to TRBJ2-1, with D possibly TRBD2 on 6 matching bases. The CDR3 totals 15 residues. V dropped 6 bases and J dropped 4 bases, with 16 bases sitting between them. The germline gives CDR1 LNHDA, CDR2 SQIVND (reference sequence).

The V and J genes are TRBV5-1 and TRBJ1-1, with TRBD1 identical over 12 bases. There are 19 residues in the CDR3. Germline CDR1 is SGHRS and CDR2 is YFSETQ. Trimming removed 3 bases from V and 7 bases from J; junction bases left unmatched: 19. The CDR3 loop reads CASSSAPGQGARGLNEAFF. The CDR3 nucleotides read TGCGCCAGCAGCTCTGCCCCGGGACAGGGGGCGCGAGGGCTGAATGAAGCTTTCTTT. The full variable domain, with the rest looked up from reference TRBV5-1 and TRBJ1-1, is KAGVTQTPRYLIKTRGQQVTLSCSPISGHRSVSWYQQTPGQGLQFLFEYFSETQRNKGNFPGRFSGRQFSNSRSEMNVSTLELGDSALYLCASSSAPGQGARGLNEAFFGQGTRLTVV.

The CDR3 spells CASSLGTGLYGYTF. The CDR3 DNA sequence: TGTGCCAGCAGTTTAGGGACAGGGCTCTATGGCTACACCTTC. The rearrangement links TRBV28 to TRBJ1-2, with 9 bases aligning to TRBD1. The CDR3 spans 14 residues. V gave up 2 bases and J gave up 4 bases; unmatched junction bases: 2. CDR1 is MDHEN, CDR2 SYDVKM, per germline.

This chain connects TRBV9 to TRBJ2-1, with 10 bases identical to TRBD1. Germline values: CDR1 SGDLS, CDR2 YYNGEE. CDR3 size: 15 residues. The J segment lost 9 bases and the V segment lost 0 bases, leaving 6 bases of the junction unmatched. The CDR3 spells CASSVGTGGFFEQFF. The CDR3 region has the DNA TGTGCCAGCAGCGTAGGGACAGGGGGTTTTTTTGAGCAGTTCTTC.

V is TRBV30 and J is TRBJ1-6; 9 bases match TRBD1. The CDR3 extends over 16 amino acids. Germline V gives CDR1 GTSNPN, CDR2 SVGIG (reference sequence). The V gene end was trimmed by 3 bases and the J gene end by 7 bases; junction bases not matched to a gene: 10. The CDR3 DNA sequence: TGTGCCTGGAGGCCAAGTCGACAGGGGGTCAATTCACCCCTCCACTTT. Translating gives CAWRPSRQGVNSPLHF.

V is TRBV30 and J is TRBJ1-5; TRBD1 matches 9 bases. V lost 1 base to trimming and J lost 11 bases; unmatched junction nucleotides: 12. CDR1 and CDR2 from the germline V gene are GTSNPN and SVGIG (reference sequence). This CDR3 spans 15 amino acids. CDR3 region: CAWSALTGGLGSQHF. The CDR3 region has the DNA TGTGCCTGGAGTGCCTTGACAGGGGGGTTGGGGTCCCAGCATTTT. Based on the CDR3 plus reference TRBV30 and TRBJ1-5, the full variable domain is SQTIHQWPATLVQPVGSPLSLECTVEGTSNPNLYWYRQAAGRGLQLLFYSVGIGQISSEVPQNLSASRPQDRQFILSSKKLLLSDSGFYLCAWSALTGGLGSQHFGDGTRLSIL.

The chain uses TRBV7-2 and TRBJ2-3, with TRBD1 matching over 7 bases. Per germline, CDR1 SGHTA and CDR2 FQGNSA. The CDR3 length is 14 residues. The V segment lost 5 bases and the J segment 5 bases; nucleotides outside the gene matches: 7. The CDR3 nucleotides are TGTGCCAGCAGCCTGGACAGGAATGGAGATACGCAGTATTTT. It yields the protein CASSLDRNGDTQYF.

This clone was detected only once. V gene TRBV4-2 combines with J gene TRBJ2-1; 7 bases are a match to TRBD2. The CDR3 sequence is 16 residues long. V dropped 0 bases and J dropped 9; count of bases not matched to a gene: 11. Germline V lookup: CDR1 LGHNA, CDR2 YNFKEQ. The CDR3 loop is CASSQEWRESPREQFF. The CDR3 coding sequence is TGTGCCAGCAGCCAAGAGTGGCGGGAGAGTCCACGTGAGCAGTTCTTC.

The gene calls are TRBV30 and TRBJ2-1, with D perhaps TRBD1 (5 bases). The V end lost 5 bases, the J end lost 12 bases, and 14 bases lay between the germline ends. The germline V gene has CDR1 GTSNPN and CDR2 SVGIG (reference sequence). The CDR3 totals 11 residues. CDR3 nucleotides: TGTGCCTGGGACAGACGGAGTGCGCAGTTCTTC. This translates into CAWDRRSAQFF.

This clone was observed a single time. The chain recombines TRBV29-1 with TRBJ2-5; a possible D gene is TRBD1 (5 bases). There are 12 residues in the CDR3. Deletions cut 7 bases from V and 2 bases from J, with 11 bases between. CDR1 is SQVTM and CDR2 is ANQGSEA in the germline V gene. The CDR3 DNA follows: TGCAGCGGACGACAGACTCAAGAGACCCAGTACTTC. It is translated as CSGRQTQETQYF.

The chain has TRBV5-6 and TRBJ2-7; TRBD1 matches at 9 bases. The trim removed 6 bases at V and 6 bases at J, leaving 4 bases unmatched. Germline V gene data show CDR1 as SGHDT and CDR2 as YYEEEE. This CDR3 contains 12 residues. The CDR3 DNA reads TGTGCCAGCACCCTGACAGGGGGCGAGCAGTACTTC. Translated, it gives CASTLTGGEQYF. Drawing the rest from reference TRBV5-6 and TRBJ2-7, the complete variable domain is DAGVTQSPTHLIKTRGQQVTLRCSPKSGHDTVSWYQQALGQGPQFIFQYYEEEERQRGNFPDRFSGHQFPNYSSELNVNALLLGDSALYLCASTLTGGEQYFGPGTRLTVT.

As to this clone: An end of the junction does not agree with germline; a read error may underlie this. The chain employs TRBV5-1 and TRBJ2-5; 13 nucleotides line up with TRBD2. CDR1 and CDR2 (germline): SGHRS, YFSETQ. The CDR3 has 16 residues. The CDR3, as DNA: TGCGCCAGCACCACTTTGGGACTAGCGGGGCGGGAGAGCCAGTACTTC. As protein: CASTTLGLAGRESQYF.

The V call is TRBV10-2, the J call TRBJ1-2, with 8 bases that match TRBD1. Germline V gene sequence: CDR1 WSHSY, CDR2 SAAADI. The CDR3 sequence is 17 residues long. Trimming at V came to 3 bases and at J to 4 bases, leaving 13 bases not matched to a gene. CDR3 DNA sequence: TGCGCCAGCAGTGATGATGTGAGACAGGGGTCGACCTATGGCTACACCTTC. It codes for CASSDDVRQGSTYGYTF.

This sequence joins TRBV2 and TRBJ1-6; D not certain. This CDR3 region has 11 residues. The V gene's germline CDR1 is SNHLY and CDR2 FYNNEI. V dropped 4 bases and J dropped 9 bases, with 4 bases sitting between them. This CDR3 reads CASSVSSPLHF. CDR3 sequence (DNA): TGTGCCAGCAGTGTCAGTTCACCCCTCCACTTT.